A selection of T cell receptor beta chains follows, all from one sample in a study of naive and memory T cell subsets. A single record per CDR3 protein comes from TCRdb applying MiXCR to the UMI-ligation and nested PCR reads. This table holds around 100,000 distinct CDR3 sequences, about 14% found once. Sequenced sample: naive CD8+ T cells from blood. All receptors come from a human donor in good health. Each CDR3 is given with its conserved first and last residue. The D gene is left open where the match is weak. Expanded clones get a size class; other rows say once, few or many, or leave the size out.

v_call	d_call	clone_size	j_call	cdr3_aa	cdr3_nt
TRBV13	TRBD1	-	TRBJ2-3	CASSSQGSDTQYF	TGTGCCAGCAGCTCACAGGGGTCAGATACGCAGTATTTT
TRBV4-3	-	few	TRBJ1-3	CASSQDMEASTSGNTIYF	TGCGCCAGCAGCCAAGATATGGAGGCATCTACATCTGGAAACACCATATATTTT
TRBV4-3	-	-	TRBJ2-7	CASSQFRAGTYEQYF	TGCGCCAGCAGCCAGTTCCGGGCAGGAACCTACGAGCAGTACTTC
TRBV29-1	-	few	TRBJ2-3	CSVAIAEGPDTQYF	TGCAGCGTCGCGATAGCGGAGGGGCCAGATACGCAGTATTTT
TRBV9	-	few	TRBJ2-2	CASSASGANGELFF	TGTGCCAGCAGCGCCTCGGGGGCGAACGGGGAGCTGTTTTTT
TRBV27	-	many	TRBJ1-5	CASSYTGGGQPQHF	TGTGCCAGCAGTTACACGGGGGGCGGCCAGCCCCAGCATTTT
TRBV30	TRBD1	-	TRBJ1-4	CAWSVGTGGGKLFF	TGTGCCTGGAGTGTCGGGACAGGGGGTGGGAAACTGTTTTTT
TRBV5-1	-	many	TRBJ2-1	CASSSGTNEQFF	TGCGCCAGCAGCTCCGGGACCAATGAGCAGTTCTTC
TRBV28	TRBD1	few	TRBJ1-1	CASSWKQGAEAFF	TGTGCCAGCAGTTGGAAACAGGGGGCCGAAGCTTTCTTT
TRBV12-5	-	many	TRBJ1-5	CASGLEAGPYSNQPQHF	TGTGCTAGTGGTTTAGAGGCAGGACCATATAGCAATCAGCCCCAGCATTTT
TRBV4-3	-	many	TRBJ2-1	CASSQDRGGYEQFF	TGCGCCAGCAGCCAAGATCGAGGCGGATATGAGCAGTTCTTC
TRBV29-1	TRBD1	-	TRBJ2-7	CSVLGQGHEQYF	TGCAGCGTTTTAGGACAGGGTCACGAGCAGTACTTC
TRBV6-2/TRBV6-3	-	few	TRBJ2-1	CASSYSGVYSYNEQFF	TGTGCCAGCAGTTACTCCGGGGTCTACTCCTACAATGAGCAGTTCTTC
TRBV7-9	-	many	TRBJ2-2	CASSYSTGELFF	TGTGCCAGCAGCTACAGCACCGGGGAGCTGTTTTTT
TRBV4-3	-	-	TRBJ2-7	CASSQEPYGSYEQYF	TGCGCCAGCAGCCAGGAGCCCTACGGCTCCTACGAGCAGTACTTC
TRBV7-8	TRBD2	-	TRBJ2-7	CASSQLADMREQYF	TGTGCCAGCAGCCAACTAGCGGACATGAGGGAGCAGTACTTC
TRBV29-1	-	few	TRBJ2-5	CSVLAGGPETQYF	TGCAGCGTATTGGCAGGGGGGCCGGAGACCCAGTACTTC
TRBV27	-	few	TRBJ2-2	CASRGDYTGELFF	TGTGCCAGTAGGGGAGACTACACCGGGGAGCTGTTTTTT
TRBV12-3/TRBV12-4	-	-	TRBJ2-7	CASSPTSDEQYF	TGTGCCAGCAGTCCGACAAGCGACGAGCAGTACTTC
TRBV4-3	-	-	TRBJ2-1	CASSQAPAVYNEQFF	TGCGCCAGCAGCCAAGCTCCCGCAGTTTACAATGAGCAGTTCTTC
TRBV4-3	TRBD2	-	TRBJ2-7	CASSQTRLANEQYF	TGCGCCAGCAGCCAAACTAGACTAGCCAACGAGCAGTACTTC
TRBV6-1	-	-	TRBJ1-5	CASSEARGSHQPQHF	TGTGCCAGCAGTGAAGCCCGGGGCTCTCATCAGCCCCAGCATTTT
TRBV5-1	TRBD1	-	TRBJ2-4	CASSYWTGANIQYF	TGCGCCAGCAGCTACTGGACAGGGGCCAACATTCAGTACTTC
TRBV7-8	TRBD2	-	TRBJ2-3	CASSLSAGGLGTDTQYF	TGTGCCAGCAGCTTAAGCGCGGGGGGGCTGGGCACAGATACGCAGTATTTT
TRBV11-2	-	few	TRBJ1-5	CASVEGNQPQHF	TGTGCCAGCGTTGAGGGCAATCAGCCCCAGCATTTT
TRBV7-3	TRBD2	many	TRBJ2-1	CASSLRASGGSYNEQFF	TGTGCCAGCAGCCTAAGGGCTAGCGGGGGGTCCTACAATGAGCAGTTCTTC
TRBV20-1	-	few	TRBJ2-7	CSASRGEQYF	TGCAGTGCTAGTCGAGGCGAGCAGTACTTC
TRBV7-9	-	-	TRBJ2-7	CASTHPGAPGVTYEQYF	TGTGCCAGCACCCACCCGGGTGCACCGGGGGTTACCTACGAGCAGTACTTC
TRBV4-3	TRBD2	few	TRBJ2-3	CASSQQTAAGVAGDTQYF	TGCGCCAGCAGCCAACAAACTGCAGCGGGGGTAGCAGGGGATACGCAGTATTTT
TRBV6-6	TRBD2	many	TRBJ2-3	CASSYSLRLAASDTQYF	TGTGCCAGCAGTTACTCGCTGAGACTAGCGGCGTCGGATACGCAGTATTTT
TRBV28	-	few	TRBJ2-5	CASSPTKRGVQETQYF	TGTGCCAGCAGCCCGACCAAGAGGGGGGTGCAAGAGACCCAGTACTTC
TRBV6-2/TRBV6-3	-	many	TRBJ1-1	CASTLTSNTEAFF	TGTGCCAGCACCCTCACCTCGAACACTGAAGCTTTCTTT
TRBV29-1	-	few	TRBJ2-5	CSVEPTGYQETQYF	TGCAGCGTTGAGCCGACAGGCTACCAAGAGACCCAGTACTTC
TRBV9	-	-	TRBJ2-7	CASSVAAGPYEQYF	TGTGCCAGCAGCGTAGCGGCAGGACCCTACGAGCAGTACTTC
TRBV19	-	few	TRBJ1-2	CASMGAYYGYTF	TGTGCCAGTATGGGAGCCTACTATGGCTACACCTTC
TRBV4-3	-	-	TRBJ1-6	CASSQEGNNSPLHF	TGCGCCAGCAGCCAAGAGGGCAACAATTCACCCCTCCACTTT
TRBV27	-	many	TRBJ2-1	CASSFGREQFF	TGTGCCAGCAGTTTCGGAAGGGAGCAGTTCTTC
TRBV14	-	many	TRBJ2-2	CASSQVPYHTGELFF	TGTGCCAGCAGCCAAGTTCCTTACCACACCGGGGAGCTGTTTTTT
TRBV30	-	few	TRBJ2-3	CASHYRDLETDTQYF	TGTGCCTCCCACTACCGGGACCTAGAAACAGATACGCAGTATTTT
TRBV4-3	-	-	TRBJ2-4	CASSQDQSGNIQYF	TGCGCCAGCAGCCAAGATCAGTCGGGAAACATTCAGTACTTC
TRBV4-2	-	-	TRBJ1-4	CASSQELLTGLPNEKLFF	TGTGCCAGCAGCCAAGAACTCCTGACAGGCCTACCTAATGAAAAACTGTTTTTT
TRBV5-6	-	-	TRBJ2-1	CASSAGQREEFF	TGTGCCAGCAGCGCAGGACAGCGTGAGGAGTTCTTC
TRBV6-1	-	few	TRBJ2-7	CASSELTGTPGGYEQYF	TGTGCCAGCAGTGAGCTGACCGGGACACCGGGGGGTTACGAGCAGTACTTC
TRBV29-1	-	-	TRBJ1-5	CSGVQPNGPQHF	TGCAGCGGAGTGCAGCCCAATGGGCCCCAGCATTTT
TRBV12-5	-	few	TRBJ1-5	CASGLSGNQPQHF	TGTGCTAGTGGTTTGTCAGGGAATCAGCCCCAGCATTTT
TRBV5-5	-	-	TRBJ2-1	CASSPRDAGKQFF	TGTGCCAGCAGCCCCCGGGACGCCGGAAAGCAGTTCTTC
TRBV13	-	-	TRBJ2-2	CASSDPTGELFF	TGTGCCAGCAGCGATCCCACCGGGGAGCTGTTTTTT
TRBV13	TRBD2	-	TRBJ2-7	CASNLAGRPHEQYF	TGTGCCAGCAACCTAGCGGGGAGACCGCACGAGCAGTACTTC
TRBV7-8	TRBD2	once	TRBJ2-3	CASSSLAGTNTQYF	TGTGCCAGCAGCTCCCTAGCGGGCACAAATACGCAGTATTTT
TRBV27	-	many	TRBJ1-1	CASSLKRGRNTEAFF	TGTGCCAGCAGTCTCAAAAGAGGACGGAACACTGAAGCTTTCTTT
TRBV4-3	-	few	TRBJ1-5	CASSQDQGNQPQHF	TGCGCCAGCAGCCAAGATCAGGGGAATCAGCCCCAGCATTTT